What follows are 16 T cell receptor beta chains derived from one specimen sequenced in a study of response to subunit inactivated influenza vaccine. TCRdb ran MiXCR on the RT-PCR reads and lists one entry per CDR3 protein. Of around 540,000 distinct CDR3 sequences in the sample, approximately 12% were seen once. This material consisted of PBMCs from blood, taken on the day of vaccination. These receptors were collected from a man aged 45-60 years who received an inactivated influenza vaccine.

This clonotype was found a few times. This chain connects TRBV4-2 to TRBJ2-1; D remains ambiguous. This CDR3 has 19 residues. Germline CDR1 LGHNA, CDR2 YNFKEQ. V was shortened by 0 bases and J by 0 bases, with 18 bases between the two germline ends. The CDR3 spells CASSQDSDIFQLSYNEQFF. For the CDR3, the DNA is TGTGCCAGCAGCCAAGACTCCGATATCTTCCAACTCTCCTACAATGAGCAGTTCTTC.

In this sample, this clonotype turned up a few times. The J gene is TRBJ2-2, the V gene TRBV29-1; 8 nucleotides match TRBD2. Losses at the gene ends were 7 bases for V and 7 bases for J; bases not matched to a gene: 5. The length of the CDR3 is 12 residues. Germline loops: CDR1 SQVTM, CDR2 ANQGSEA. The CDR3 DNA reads TGCAGCGCGAGACTAGCGCTCGGGGAGCTGTTTTTT. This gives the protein CSARLALGELFF.

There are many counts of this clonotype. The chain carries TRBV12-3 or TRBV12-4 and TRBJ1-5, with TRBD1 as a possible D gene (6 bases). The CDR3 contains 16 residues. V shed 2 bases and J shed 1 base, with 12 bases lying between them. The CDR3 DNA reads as TGTGCCAGCAGTTTATGGGGGGCTGAAAGCAATCAGCCCCAGCATTTT. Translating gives CASSLWGAESNQPQHF.

CDR3 bases: TGTGCCAGCAGTTCCCACACCGGGACAGAGTACCAAGAGACCCAGTACTTC. Its translation is CASSSHTGTEYQETQYF. The chain carries TRBV12-3 or TRBV12-4 and TRBJ2-5; 7 bases are shared with TRBD1. The CDR3 is 17 amino acids. V was clipped by 4 bases and J by 0 bases; unmatched bases: 11.

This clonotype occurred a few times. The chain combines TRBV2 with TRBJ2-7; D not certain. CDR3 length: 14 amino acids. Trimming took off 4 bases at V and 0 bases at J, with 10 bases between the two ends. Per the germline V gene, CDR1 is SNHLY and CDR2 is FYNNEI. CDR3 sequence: CASSGSGYSYEQYF. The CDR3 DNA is TGTGCCAGCAGTGGATCGGGCTACTCCTACGAGCAGTACTTC.

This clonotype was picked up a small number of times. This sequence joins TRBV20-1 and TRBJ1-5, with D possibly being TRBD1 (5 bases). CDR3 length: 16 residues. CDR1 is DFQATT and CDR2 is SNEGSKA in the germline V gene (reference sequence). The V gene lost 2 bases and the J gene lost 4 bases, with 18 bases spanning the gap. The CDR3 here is CSARTHSTVTNQPQHF. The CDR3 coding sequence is TGCAGTGCTAGAACCCATTCGACAGTGACAAATCAGCCCCAGCATTTT.

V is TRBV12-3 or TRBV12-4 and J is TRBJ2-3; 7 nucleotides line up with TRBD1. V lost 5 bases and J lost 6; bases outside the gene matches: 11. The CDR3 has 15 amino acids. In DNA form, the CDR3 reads TGTGCCAGCAGTGTTCAGGGGGTCGTAGGTGATACGCAGTATTTT. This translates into CASSVQGVVGDTQYF.

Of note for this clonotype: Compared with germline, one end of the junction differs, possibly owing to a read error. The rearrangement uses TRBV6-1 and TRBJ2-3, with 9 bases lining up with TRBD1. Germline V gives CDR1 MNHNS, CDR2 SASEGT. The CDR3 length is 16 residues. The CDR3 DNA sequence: TGTGCCAGCAGTGAAACGAGGGGACAGGGCACAGATACGCAATATTTT. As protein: CASSETRGQGTDTQYF.

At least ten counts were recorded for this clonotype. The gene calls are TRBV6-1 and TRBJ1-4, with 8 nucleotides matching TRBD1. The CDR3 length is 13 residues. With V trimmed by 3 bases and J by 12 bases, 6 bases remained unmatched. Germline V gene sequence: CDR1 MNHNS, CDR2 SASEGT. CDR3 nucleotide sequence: TGTGCCAGCAGTGACGGACAGGGCCTAGAACTGTTTTTT. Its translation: CASSDGQGLELFF.

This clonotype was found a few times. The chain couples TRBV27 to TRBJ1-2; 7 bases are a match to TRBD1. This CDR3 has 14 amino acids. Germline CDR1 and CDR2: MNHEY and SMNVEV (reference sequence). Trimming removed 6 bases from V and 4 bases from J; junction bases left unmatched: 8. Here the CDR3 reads CASRADREGYGYTF. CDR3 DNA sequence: TGTGCCAGCAGGGCTGACAGGGAGGGCTATGGCTACACCTTC.

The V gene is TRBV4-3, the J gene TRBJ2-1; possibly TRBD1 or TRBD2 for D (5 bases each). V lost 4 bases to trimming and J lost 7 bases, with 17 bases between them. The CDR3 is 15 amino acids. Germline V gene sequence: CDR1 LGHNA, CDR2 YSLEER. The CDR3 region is CASSPGASSRNEQFF. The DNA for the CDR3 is TGCGCCAGCAGCCCCGGGGCCAGTTCTCGAAATGAGCAGTTCTTC.

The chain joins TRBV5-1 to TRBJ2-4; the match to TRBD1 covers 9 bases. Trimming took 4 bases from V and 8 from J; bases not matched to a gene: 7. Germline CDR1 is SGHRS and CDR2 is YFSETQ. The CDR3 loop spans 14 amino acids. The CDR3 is CASSGTDRGDIQYF. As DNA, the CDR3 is TGCGCCAGCAGCGGGACTGACAGGGGGGACATTCAGTACTTC.

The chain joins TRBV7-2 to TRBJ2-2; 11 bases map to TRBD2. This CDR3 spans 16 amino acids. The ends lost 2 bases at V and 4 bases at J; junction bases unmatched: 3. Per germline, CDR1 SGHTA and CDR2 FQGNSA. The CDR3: CASSLSLAGGTGELFF. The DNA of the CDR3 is TGTGCCAGCAGCTTAAGTCTAGCGGGAGGCACCGGGGAGCTGTTTTTT. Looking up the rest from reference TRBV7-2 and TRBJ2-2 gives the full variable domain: GAGVSQSPSNKVTEKGKDVELRCDPISGHTALYWYRQSLGQGLEFLIYFQGNSAPDKSGLPSDRFSAERTGGSVSTLTIQRTQQEDSAVYLCASSLSLAGGTGELFFGEGSRLTVL.

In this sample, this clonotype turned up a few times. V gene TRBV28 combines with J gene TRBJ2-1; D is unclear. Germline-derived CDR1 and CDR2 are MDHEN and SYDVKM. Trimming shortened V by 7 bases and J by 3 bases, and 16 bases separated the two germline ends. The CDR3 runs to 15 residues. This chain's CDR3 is CASTGSWTNYNEQFF. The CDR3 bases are TGTGCCAGCACCGGGTCGTGGACGAACTACAATGAGCAGTTCTTC.

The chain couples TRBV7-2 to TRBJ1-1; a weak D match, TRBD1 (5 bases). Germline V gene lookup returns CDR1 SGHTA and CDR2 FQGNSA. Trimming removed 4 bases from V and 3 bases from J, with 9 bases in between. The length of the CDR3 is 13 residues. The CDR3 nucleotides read TGTGCCAGCAGCTCTGCGGGGGACACTGAAGCTTTCTTT. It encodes CASSSAGDTEAFF.

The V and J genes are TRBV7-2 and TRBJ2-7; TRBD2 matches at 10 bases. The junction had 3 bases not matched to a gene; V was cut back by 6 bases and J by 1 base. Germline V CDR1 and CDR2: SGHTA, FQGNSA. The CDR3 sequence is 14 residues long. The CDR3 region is CASSPSGRSYEQYF. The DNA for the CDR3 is TGTGCCAGCAGTCCTAGCGGGAGATCCTACGAGCAGTACTTC.